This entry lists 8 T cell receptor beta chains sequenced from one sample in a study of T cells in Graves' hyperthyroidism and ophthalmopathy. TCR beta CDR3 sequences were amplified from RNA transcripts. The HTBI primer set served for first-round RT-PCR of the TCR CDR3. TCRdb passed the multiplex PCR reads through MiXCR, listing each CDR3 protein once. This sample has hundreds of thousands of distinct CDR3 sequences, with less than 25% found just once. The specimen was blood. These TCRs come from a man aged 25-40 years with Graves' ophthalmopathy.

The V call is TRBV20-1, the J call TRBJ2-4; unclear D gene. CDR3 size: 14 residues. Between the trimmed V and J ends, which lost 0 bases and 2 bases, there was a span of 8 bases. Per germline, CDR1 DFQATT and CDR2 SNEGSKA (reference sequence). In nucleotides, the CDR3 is TGCAGTGCTAGAGACCTAAATCCCAAAAACATTCAGTACTTC. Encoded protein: CSARDLNPKNIQYF.

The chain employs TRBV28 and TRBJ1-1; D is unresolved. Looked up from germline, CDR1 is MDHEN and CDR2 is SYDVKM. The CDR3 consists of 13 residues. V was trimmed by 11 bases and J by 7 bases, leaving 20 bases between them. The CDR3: CASSEGEGDEAFF. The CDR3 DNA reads TGTGCCTCTTCTGAGGGAGAGGGAGATGAAGCTTTCTTT.

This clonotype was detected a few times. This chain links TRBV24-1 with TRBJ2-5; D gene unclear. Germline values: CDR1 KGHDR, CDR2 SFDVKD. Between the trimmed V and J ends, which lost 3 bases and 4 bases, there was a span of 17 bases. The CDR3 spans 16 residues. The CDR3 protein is CATSDPTPVEGETQYF. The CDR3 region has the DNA TGTGCCACCAGTGATCCTACCCCCGTGGAAGGAGAGACCCAGTACTTC.

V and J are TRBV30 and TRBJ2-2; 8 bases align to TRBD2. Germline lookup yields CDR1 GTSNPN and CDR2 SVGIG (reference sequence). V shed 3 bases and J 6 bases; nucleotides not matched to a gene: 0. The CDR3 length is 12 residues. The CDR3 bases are TGTGCCTGGAGCGGGGGGGCCGGGGAGCTGTTTTTT. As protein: CAWSGGAGELFF.

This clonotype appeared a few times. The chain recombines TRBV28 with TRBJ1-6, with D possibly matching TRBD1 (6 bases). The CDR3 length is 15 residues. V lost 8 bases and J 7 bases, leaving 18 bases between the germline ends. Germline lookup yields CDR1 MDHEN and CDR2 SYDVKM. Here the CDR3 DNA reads TGTGCCAGCGCACCGACGGGACACCTGAATTCACCCCTCCACTTT. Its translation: CASAPTGHLNSPLHF.

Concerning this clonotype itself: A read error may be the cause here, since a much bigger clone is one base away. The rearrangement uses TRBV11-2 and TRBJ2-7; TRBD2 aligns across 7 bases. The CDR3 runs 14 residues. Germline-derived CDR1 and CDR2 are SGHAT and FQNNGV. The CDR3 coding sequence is TGTGCCAGCAGCTTAGAATGGAGGGACTACAAGCAGTACTTC. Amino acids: CASSLEWRDYKQYF.

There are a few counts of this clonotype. In DNA form, the CDR3 reads TGTGCCACCAGCAGAGACCAGACTATCGGCACCTACAATGAGCAGTTCTTC. Encoded protein: CATSRDQTIGTYNEQFF. The J gene is TRBJ2-1, the V gene TRBV15; D is possibly TRBD2 (5 bases). The CDR3 contains 17 residues. V gave up 0 bases and J gave up 2 bases, with 14 bases separating them. Germline CDR1 reads LNHNV; CDR2 reads YYDKDF (reference sequence).

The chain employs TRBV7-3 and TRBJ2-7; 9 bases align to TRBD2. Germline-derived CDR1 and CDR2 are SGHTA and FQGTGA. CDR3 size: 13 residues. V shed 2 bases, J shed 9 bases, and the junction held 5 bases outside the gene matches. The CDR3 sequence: CASSLGAGGWQYF. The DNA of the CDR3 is TGTGCCAGCAGCTTAGGAGCGGGAGGATGGCAGTACTTC. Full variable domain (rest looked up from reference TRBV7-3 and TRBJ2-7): GAGVSQTPSNKVTEKGKYVELRCDPISGHTALYWYRQSLGQGPEFLIYFQGTGAADDSGLPNDRFFAVRPEGSVSTLKIQRTERGDSAVYLCASSLGAGGWQYFGPGTRLTVT.